The 18 T cell receptor beta chains presented below share a single source sample, sequenced in a study of blood T cell repertoires in COVID-19. The repertoire was sequenced with immunoSEQ multiplex PCR; TCRdb's copy has only in-frame clones and lacks some. The repertoire holds a few hundred thousand clones, nearly 90% seen once, with 2% to 2.5% in the top ten. The sample was peripheral blood. These TCRs come from a woman aged 55-75 years with COVID-19, enrolled during active disease.

V and J are TRBV19 and TRBJ1-5; possible D gene TRBD1, 5 bases. Germline V gene sequence: CDR1 LNHDA, CDR2 SQIVND (reference sequence). V was pared by 5 bases and J by 4 bases, with 12 bases between. CDR3 length: 14 amino acids. CDR3 DNA: TGTGCCAGTAGTCAGGGCCCGAGGAATCAGCCCCAGCATTTT. It encodes CASSQGPRNQPQHF.

This clone occurred once. The rearrangement links TRBV19 to TRBJ1-2; D remains unclear. The CDR3 runs 14 residues. The germline CDR1 and CDR2 sequences are LNHDA and SQIVND (reference sequence). V lost 2 bases to trimming and J lost 4 bases, with 11 bases between them. The CDR3 reads CASSITIGLYGYTF. The CDR3 DNA reads as TGTGCCAGTAGTATAACTATAGGCCTCTATGGCTACACCTTC.

The chain is built from TRBV6-5 and TRBJ1-2; D is possibly TRBD1 (6 bases). The CDR3 has 15 amino acids. The V and J ends lost 2 bases and 2 bases respectively, with 12 bases between them. Germline V CDR1 and CDR2: MNHEY, SVGAGI. The CDR3 sequence is CASSYEPGANYGYTF. The CDR3 DNA reads as TGTGCCAGCAGTTACGAGCCAGGGGCGAACTATGGCTACACCTTC.

The chain is built from TRBV11-2 and TRBJ2-3; 11 bases match TRBD2. The CDR3 has 17 amino acids. In germline, CDR1 is SGHAT, CDR2 FQNNGV. The V gene end was trimmed by 4 bases and the J gene end by 2 bases; junction bases not matched to a gene: 8. CDR3 coding DNA: TGTGCCAGCAGCTCCTGGCTAGCGGGGGGTCCCACAGATACGCAGTATTTT. Protein: CASSSWLAGGPTDTQYF.

The V gene is TRBV6-4, the J gene TRBJ2-2; maybe TRBD1 (6 bases). Germline CDR1 reads MRHNA; CDR2 reads SNTAGT. CDR3 length equals 14 residues. Between the trimmed V and J ends, which lost 8 bases and 1 base, there was a span of 11 bases. CDR3: CASSQTGNTGELFF. The CDR3 DNA is TGTGCCAGCTCTCAGACAGGGAACACCGGGGAGCTGTTTTTT.

Here the CDR3 DNA reads TGTGCCAGCAGCTTAGATTACGGGATGGATTCACCCCTCCACTTT. It translates to CASSLDYGMDSPLHF. The chain employs TRBV11-2 and TRBJ1-6, with D uncertain. Germline CDR1 reads SGHAT; CDR2 reads FQNNGV. This CDR3 is 15 amino acids long. V was clipped by 0 bases and J by 8 bases, with 11 bases between them.

This rearrangement joins TRBV19 to TRBJ1-6, with D tentatively TRBD1 (6 bases). With 5 bases removed from V and 17 bases from J, the gap between germline ends came to 22 bases. The length of the CDR3 is 14 residues. Germline lookup yields CDR1 LNHDA and CDR2 SQIVND (reference sequence). CDR3 amino acids: CASSYLAGAEIVHF. The CDR3, as DNA: TGTGCCAGTAGTTATTTGGCGGGGGCAGAGATTGTCCACTTT.

V gene TRBV20-1 combines with J gene TRBJ2-7; 10 bases are a match to TRBD2. Germline V gene sequence: CDR1 DFQATT, CDR2 SNEGSKA (reference sequence). The CDR3 runs to 19 residues. The V segment lost 3 bases and the J segment 2 bases; nucleotides outside the gene matches: 19. The CDR3: CSASSTRLTSGVPTYEQYF. The CDR3 DNA reads as TGCAGTGCTAGTTCGACTCGGTTAACTAGCGGGGTCCCTACCTACGAGCAGTACTTC.

The J gene is TRBJ1-1, the V gene TRBV6-5; 11 bases line up with TRBD1. V lost 5 bases to trimming and J lost 1 base; unmatched junction nucleotides: 3. The CDR3 has 15 amino acids. Germline loops: CDR1 MNHEY, CDR2 SVGAGI. Here the CDR3 DNA reads TGTGCCAGCAGTCGGACAGGGGGCTGGAACACTGAAGCTTTCTTT. It encodes CASSRTGGWNTEAFF.

V gene TRBV4-3 combines with J gene TRBJ1-1; D is unresolved. Looked up from germline, CDR1 is LGHNA and CDR2 is YSLEER. This CDR3 is built from 15 residues. Trimming cost V 0 bases and J 7 bases, with 15 bases left between them. DNA for the CDR3: TGCGCCAGCAGCCAAGATCGGAGACGGGGAATTGAAGCTTTCTTT. Amino acids: CASSQDRRRGIEAFF.

This rearrangement joins TRBV7-9 to TRBJ1-2; 7 bases match TRBD1. V trimming: 5 bases; J trimming: 10 bases; junction bases outside the gene matches: 13. CDR1 and CDR2 from the germline V gene are SEHNR and FQNEAQ (reference sequence). The CDR3 contains 14 residues. DNA for the CDR3: TGTGCCAGCAGCAAGCACCGGGACAGTAATGACTACACCTTC. Translation: CASSKHRDSNDYTF.

The J gene is TRBJ1-1, the V gene TRBV19; no clear D. The CDR3 consists of 15 residues. V lost 2 bases and J lost 0, with 10 bases in between. CDR1 is LNHDA, CDR2 SQIVND, per germline (reference sequence). CDR3 loop: CASSILTPMNTEAFF. DNA for the CDR3: TGTGCCAGTAGTATATTGACACCCATGAACACTGAAGCTTTCTTT.

This clone was counted a few times. The V gene is TRBV30, the J gene TRBJ1-1; TRBD1 is a possible D gene (5 bases). V was trimmed by 4 bases and J by 1 base, leaving 10 bases between them. The length of the CDR3 is 13 residues. The germline V gene encodes CDR1 GTSNPN and CDR2 SVGIG (reference sequence). CDR3 nucleotides: TGTGCCTGGAACGGGGGAACGAACACTGAAGCTTTCTTT. Translated: CAWNGGTNTEAFF.

V gene TRBV7-2 combines with J gene TRBJ1-2; 8 bases are shared with TRBD1. There are 14 residues in the CDR3. Germline CDR1 SGHTA, CDR2 FQGNSA. The V and J ends lost 4 bases and 0 bases, in that order; junction bases with no gene match: 1. This CDR3 is CASSSDRANYGYTF. The CDR3 coding sequence is TGTGCCAGCAGCTCGGACAGGGCTAACTATGGCTACACCTTC.

The V and J genes are TRBV20-1 and TRBJ2-1; TRBD2 matches 7 bases. The CDR3 loop spans 14 amino acids. Germline loops: CDR1 DFQATT, CDR2 SNEGSKA (reference sequence). V dropped 3 bases and J dropped 9; count of bases not matched to a gene: 11. The DNA of the CDR3 is TGCAGTGCTAGTGGGTCTAGCGGAAGGGTTGAGCAGTTCTTC. Encoded protein: CSASGSSGRVEQFF.

The sample holds a few counts of this clone. The chain carries TRBV16 and TRBJ1-2; D not certain. The CDR3 runs 13 residues. With 0 bases removed from V and 4 bases from J, the gap between germline ends came to 6 bases. The germline gives CDR1 KGHSY, CDR2 FQNENV. Here the CDR3 DNA reads TGTGCCAGCAGCCAATCCATTAGCTATGGCTACACCTTC. Translated, it gives CASSQSISYGYTF. Looking up the rest from reference TRBV16 and TRBJ1-2 gives the full variable domain: GEEVAQTPKHLVRGEGQKAKLYCAPIKGHSYVFWYQQVLKNEFKFLISFQNENVFDETGMPKERFSAKCLPNSPCSLEIQATKLEDSAVYFCASSQSISYGYTFGSGTRLTVV.

V and J are TRBV7-6 and TRBJ2-2, with 9 bases lining up with TRBD1. The CDR3 runs 15 residues. Trimming cost V 5 bases and J 5 bases; bases outside gene matches: 6. The germline CDR1 and CDR2 sequences are SGHVS and FNYEAQ. CDR3 sequence (DNA): TGTGCCAGCAGCCCGGGACAGGGTGGGACCGGGGAGCTGTTTTTT. This sequence encodes CASSPGQGGTGELFF.

The chain is built from TRBV7-2 and TRBJ2-3; D unresolved. The V gene lost 0 bases and the J gene lost 2 bases, with 18 bases spanning the gap. Germline lookup yields CDR1 SGHTA and CDR2 FQGNSA. The CDR3 totals 18 residues. The CDR3 nucleotides read TGTGCCAGCAGCTTAGCCTCTAGACCGCTACCCTCCACAGATACGCAGTATTTT. This codes for CASSLASRPLPSTDTQYF. The variable domain in full, with the rest retrieved from reference TRBV7-2 and TRBJ2-3, is GAGVSQSPSNKVTEKGKDVELRCDPISGHTALYWYRQSLGQGLEFLIYFQGNSAPDKSGLPSDRFSAERTGGSVSTLTIQRTQQEDSAVYLCASSLASRPLPSTDTQYFGPGTRLTVL.